This entry features one TCR beta chain sequence. The antigen remains unidentified. Molecular barcoded adaptors covering alpha/delta and beta/gamma chains were used on about 390 ng RNA. A single record per CDR3 protein comes from TCRdb applying MiXCR to the reads. Among about 130,000 distinct CDR3 sequences listed, 10% to 15% were seen once. This entry belongs to a study of read filtering for tumor transcriptome and immune sequencing. As for the study in general: R-ISS stage counts were 8 for I, 15 to 20 for II, more than 5 for III. Transcriptome libraries were built from DNase-treated RNA.

From germline, CDR1 is GTSNPN and CDR2 SVGIG (reference sequence). There are 15 residues in the CDR3. V was cut by 3 bases and J by 0 bases, with 12 bases left in between. General study results and limits: Dropping single-read clonotypes raised IR-seq and RNA-seq shared-clonotype correlation. RNA-seq captured clonotypes less deeply and reliably than IR-seq.

The TCR sequence derives from a donor at least 40 years old with multiple myeloma. This sequence joins TRBV30 and TRBJ2-1, with D possibly TRBD1 on 6 matching bases. The sequenced sample was a population of CD138-negative cells sorted from bone marrow. Here the CDR3 reads CAWSQGSSSYNEQFF. The CDR3 bases are TGTGCCTGGAGCCAGGGGTCGAGCTCCTACAATGAGCAGTTCTTC.